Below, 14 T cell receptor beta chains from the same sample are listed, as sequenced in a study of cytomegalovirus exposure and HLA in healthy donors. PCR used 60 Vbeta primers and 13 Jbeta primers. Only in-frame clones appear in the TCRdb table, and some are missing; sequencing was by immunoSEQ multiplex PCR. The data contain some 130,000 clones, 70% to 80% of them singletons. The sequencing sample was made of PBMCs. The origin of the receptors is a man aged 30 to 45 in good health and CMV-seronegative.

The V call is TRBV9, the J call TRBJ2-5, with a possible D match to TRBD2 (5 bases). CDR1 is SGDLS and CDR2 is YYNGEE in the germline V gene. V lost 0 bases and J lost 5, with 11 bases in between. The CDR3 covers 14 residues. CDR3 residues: CASSVGHSSETQYF. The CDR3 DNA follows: TGTGCCAGCAGCGTAGGACACTCTAGCGAGACCCAGTACTTC.

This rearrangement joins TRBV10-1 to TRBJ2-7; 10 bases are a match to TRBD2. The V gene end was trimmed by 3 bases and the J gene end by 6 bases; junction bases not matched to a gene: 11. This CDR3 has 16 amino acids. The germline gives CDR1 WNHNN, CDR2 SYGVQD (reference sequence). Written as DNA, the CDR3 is TGCGCCAGCAGTGAATCTCTAGCGGGAGATGGTGGCGAGCAGTACTTC. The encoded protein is CASSESLAGDGGEQYF.

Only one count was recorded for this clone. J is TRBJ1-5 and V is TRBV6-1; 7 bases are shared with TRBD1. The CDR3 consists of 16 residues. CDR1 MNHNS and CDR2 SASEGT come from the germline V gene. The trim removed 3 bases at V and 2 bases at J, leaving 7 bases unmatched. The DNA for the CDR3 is TGTGCCAGCAGTGATCGTATAGGGGGCGGCAATCAGCCCCAGCATTTT. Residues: CASSDRIGGGNQPQHF.

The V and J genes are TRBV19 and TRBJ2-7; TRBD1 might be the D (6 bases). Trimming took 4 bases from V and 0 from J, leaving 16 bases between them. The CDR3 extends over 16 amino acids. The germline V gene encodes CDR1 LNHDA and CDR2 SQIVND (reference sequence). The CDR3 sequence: CASSTPTGSSSYEQYF. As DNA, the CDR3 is TGTGCCAGTAGTACCCCGACAGGATCCAGCTCCTACGAGCAGTACTTC.

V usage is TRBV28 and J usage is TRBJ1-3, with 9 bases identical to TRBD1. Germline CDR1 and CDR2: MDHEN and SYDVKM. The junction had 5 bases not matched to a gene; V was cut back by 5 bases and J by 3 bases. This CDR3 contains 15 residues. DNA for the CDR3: TGTGCCAGCAGTCCCCCGACAGGGGGTGGAAACACCATATATTTT. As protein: CASSPPTGGGNTIYF. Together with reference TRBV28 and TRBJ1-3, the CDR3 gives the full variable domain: DVKVTQSSRYLVKRTGEKVFLECVQDMDHENMFWYRQDPGLGLRLIYFSYDVKMKEKGDIPEGYSVSREKKERFSLILESASTNQTSMYLCASSPPTGGGNTIYFGEGSWLTVV.

CDR3 loop: CASSHSHAYEQYF. DNA for the CDR3: TGTGCCAGCAGCCACAGTCACGCCTACGAGCAGTACTTC. This chain uses TRBV14 with TRBJ2-7; unclear D gene. The CDR3 has 13 residues. In germline, CDR1 is SGHDN, CDR2 FVKESK. The ends were cut back, 3 bases at V and 2 bases at J, with 8 bases in the middle.

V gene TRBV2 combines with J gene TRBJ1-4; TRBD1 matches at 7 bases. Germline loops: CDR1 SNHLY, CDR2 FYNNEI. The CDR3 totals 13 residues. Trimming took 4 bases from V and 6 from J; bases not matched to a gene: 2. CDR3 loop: CASSGDRDEKLFF. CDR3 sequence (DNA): TGTGCCAGCAGTGGAGACAGGGATGAAAAACTGTTTTTT.

The CDR3 spells CASSSTGGAGLFF. Here the CDR3 DNA reads TGTGCCAGCAGCTCTACGGGCGGGGCTGGGCTGTTTTTT. The chain has TRBV7-2 and TRBJ2-2, with TRBD2 as a possible D gene (6 bases). Germline CDR1 is SGHTA and CDR2 is FQGNSA. Trimming left V 4 bases short and J 13 bases short, with 16 bases between. The CDR3 runs to 13 residues.

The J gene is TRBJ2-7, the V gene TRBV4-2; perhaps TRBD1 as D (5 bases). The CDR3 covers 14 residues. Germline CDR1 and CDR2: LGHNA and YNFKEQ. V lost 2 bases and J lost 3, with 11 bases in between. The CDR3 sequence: CASSQNTQGYEQYF. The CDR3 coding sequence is TGTGCCAGCAGCCAAAATACGCAGGGCTACGAGCAGTACTTC.

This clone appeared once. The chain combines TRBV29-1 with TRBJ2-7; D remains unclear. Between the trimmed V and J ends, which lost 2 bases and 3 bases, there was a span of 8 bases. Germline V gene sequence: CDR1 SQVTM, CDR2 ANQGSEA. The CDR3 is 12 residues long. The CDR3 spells CSVETRHYEQYF. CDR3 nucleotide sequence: TGCAGCGTTGAAACAAGACACTACGAGCAGTACTTC.

CDR3 DNA sequence: TGCGCCAGCAGCAGGGGGCCTAGCAGTACCTACGAGCAGTACTTC. Amino acid sequence: CASSRGPSSTYEQYF. The chain uses TRBV5-1 and TRBJ2-7; TRBD1 matches at 7 bases. The CDR3 spans 15 residues. Germline V gene sequence: CDR1 SGHRS, CDR2 YFSETQ. The trim removed 4 bases at V and 2 bases at J, leaving 9 bases unmatched.

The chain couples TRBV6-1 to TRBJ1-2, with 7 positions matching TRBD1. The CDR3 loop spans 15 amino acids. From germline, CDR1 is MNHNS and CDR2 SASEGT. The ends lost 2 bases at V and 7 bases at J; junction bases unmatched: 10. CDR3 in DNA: TGTGCCAGCAGTGAAACCCCCCACAGGGGAGGTGGCTACACCTTC. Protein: CASSETPHRGGGYTF.

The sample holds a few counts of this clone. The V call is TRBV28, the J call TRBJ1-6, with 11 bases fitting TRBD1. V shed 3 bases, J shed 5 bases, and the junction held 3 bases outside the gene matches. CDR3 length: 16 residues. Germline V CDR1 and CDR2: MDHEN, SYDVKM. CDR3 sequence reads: CASSFRGQGDNSPLHF. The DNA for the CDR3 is TGTGCCAGCAGTTTTAGGGGACAGGGGGATAATTCACCCCTCCACTTT. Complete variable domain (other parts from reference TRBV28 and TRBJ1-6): DVKVTQSSRYLVKRTGEKVFLECVQDMDHENMFWYRQDPGLGLRLIYFSYDVKMKEKGDIPEGYSVSREKKERFSLILESASTNQTSMYLCASSFRGQGDNSPLHFGNGTRLTVT.

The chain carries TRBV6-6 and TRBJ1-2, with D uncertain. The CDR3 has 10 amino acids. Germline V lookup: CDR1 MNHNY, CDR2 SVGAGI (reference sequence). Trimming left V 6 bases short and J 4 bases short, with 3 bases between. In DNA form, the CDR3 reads TGTGCCAGCAGCCGCTATGGCTACACCTTC. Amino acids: CASSRYGYTF.